The next 25 T cell receptor beta chains were all read from a single sample in a study of post-analysis software for immune sequencing data. General study points: Roughly 5 TRBV segments (TRBV5-6, TRBV5-1 and TRBV20-1 among them) occurred more frequently in patients than in controls.

The TCR beta cDNA libraries contained unique molecular identifiers. TCRdb ran MiXCR on the PCR reads and lists one entry per CDR3 protein. The profile shows 450,000 to 700,000 distinct CDR3 sequences, around 44% of them singletons. Antigens of these TCRs are unknown. Sample: blood. The receptor source for this set is a girl under 18 with multiple sclerosis.

The chain carries TRBV5-1 and TRBJ2-6; the D is unclear. Per the germline V gene, CDR1 is SGHRS and CDR2 is YFSETQ. The CDR3 runs to 18 residues. With 0 bases removed from V and 3 bases from J, the gap between germline ends came to 16 bases. The CDR3 sequence: CASSLVGQSRVGANVLTF. The CDR3 region has the DNA TGCGCCAGCAGCTTGGTTGGTCAGTCCCGGGTTGGGGCCAACGTCCTGACTTTC. The full variable domain, rest sourced from reference TRBV5-1 and TRBJ2-6, is KAGVTQTPRYLIKTRGQQVTLSCSPISGHRSVSWYQQTPGQGLQFLFEYFSETQRNKGNFPGRFSGRQFSNSRSEMNVSTLELGDSALYLCASSLVGQSRVGANVLTFGAGSRLTVL.

The V gene is TRBV9, the J gene TRBJ1-1; no firm D call. The CDR3 is 17 amino acids. The V end was cut by 0 bases, the J end by 0 bases, with 15 bases between. Per the germline V gene, CDR1 is SGDLS and CDR2 is YYNGEE. CDR3 in DNA: TGTGCCAGCAGCGTAGGAAACAAAGGCAGCCTGAACACTGAAGCTTTCTTT. Amino acid sequence: CASSVGNKGSLNTEAFF.

This clonotype came up a few times. V and J are TRBV6-5 and TRBJ2-3; 8 bases are shared with TRBD2. The germline CDR1 and CDR2 sequences are MNHEY and SVGAGI. This CDR3 is built from 15 residues. The ends lost 2 bases at V and 4 bases at J; junction bases unmatched: 5. The CDR3 here is CASSYPAGDSDTQYF. The CDR3 nucleotides are TGTGCCAGCAGTTACCCAGCGGGGGACTCAGATACGCAGTATTTT.

This clonotype has more than one count but fewer than ten. The chain joins TRBV12-3 or TRBV12-4 to TRBJ2-7, with 8 bases fitting TRBD2. Trimming removed 1 base from V and 4 bases from J; junction bases left unmatched: 6. The CDR3 contains 15 residues. The CDR3 protein is CASSLGGTRGYEQYF. The CDR3 region has the DNA TGTGCCAGCAGTTTAGGAGGGACTAGGGGGTACGAGCAGTACTTC.

V usage is TRBV11-2 and J usage is TRBJ2-7, with 14 bases matching TRBD2. The CDR3 has 17 amino acids. Germline loops: CDR1 SGHAT, CDR2 FQNNGV. J gave up 0 bases and V 3 bases, and 4 bases lay outside the gene matches. The CDR3 coding sequence is TGTGCCAGCAGCTTGACTAGCGGGGGGGCCTTCTCCTACGAGCAGTACTTC. It is translated as CASSLTSGGAFSYEQYF.

Written as DNA, the CDR3 is TGCGCCAGCAGCCAAGATCGGAGGACTAGCGGGAGTGATGAGCAGTTCTTC. Translated: CASSQDRRTSGSDEQFF. The V gene is TRBV4-1, the J gene TRBJ2-1; 13 bases are a match to TRBD2. J gave up 8 bases and V 0 bases, and 7 bases lay outside the gene matches. The CDR3 has 17 residues. CDR1 MGHRA and CDR2 YSYEKL come from the germline V gene.

V and J are TRBV12-3 or TRBV12-4 and TRBJ2-1; 7 bases match TRBD2. The CDR3 length is 13 residues. The trim removed 7 bases at V and 11 bases at J, leaving 11 bases unmatched. In DNA, the CDR3 is TGTGCCAGCACCCAATATCTAGCGGAAAAGCAGTTCTTC. It yields the protein CASTQYLAEKQFF.

The sample holds a few counts of this clonotype. The chain's CDR3 is CASTKYQGGYEQYF. The CDR3 DNA reads TGTGCCAGCACGAAATACCAAGGGGGCTACGAGCAGTACTTC. The chain employs TRBV12-3 or TRBV12-4 and TRBJ2-4; a weak D match, TRBD1 (6 bases). TRBJ2-7 explains the end of the DNA better; the J call may be wrong. This CDR3 spans 14 amino acids.

The chain couples TRBV5-1 to TRBJ2-1; 12 bases fit TRBD2. The CDR3 has 16 amino acids. V was pared by 4 bases and J by 9 bases, with 11 bases of the junction left unmatched. Germline CDR1 SGHRS, CDR2 YFSETQ. The DNA for the CDR3 is TGCGCCAGCAGCATGACACTAGCGGGAGGATATAGTGAGCAGTTCTTC. Translated, it gives CASSMTLAGGYSEQFF.

The V call is TRBV5-1, the J call TRBJ2-5; 7 bases line up with TRBD2. Trimming at V came to 4 bases and at J to 3 bases, leaving 3 bases not matched to a gene. The CDR3 runs to 13 residues. Germline V gene data show CDR1 as SGHRS and CDR2 as YFSETQ. This CDR3 reads CASSKGLEETQYF. Written as DNA, the CDR3 is TGCGCCAGCAGCAAAGGACTAGAAGAGACCCAGTACTTC.

This clonotype was found a few times. This chain connects TRBV15 to TRBJ1-2, with TRBD1 matching 7 bases. Germline values: CDR1 LNHNV, CDR2 YYDKDF (reference sequence). V lost 1 base to trimming and J lost 2 bases; unmatched junction nucleotides: 4. The CDR3 has 15 amino acids. CDR3 sequence: CATSRVPTGNYGYTF. The CDR3 coding sequence is TGTGCCACCAGCAGAGTGCCGACAGGGAACTATGGCTACACCTTC.

This clonotype was seen at least ten times. V gene TRBV5-1 combines with J gene TRBJ2-5, with TRBD2 matching over 8 bases. V shed 4 bases, J shed 2 bases, and the junction held 4 bases outside the gene matches. Germline lookup yields CDR1 SGHRS and CDR2 YFSETQ. This CDR3 region has 14 residues. CDR3 DNA: TGCGCCAGCAGCCTCCGCGGGGGGCAAGAGACCCAGTACTTC. Translation gives CASSLRGGQETQYF.

This clonotype was picked up one time. The CDR3 is CASSLTGTVHNDEQFF. The CDR3, as DNA: TGTGCCAGCAGTTTAACCGGGACAGTACACAATGATGAGCAGTTCTTC. V is TRBV12-3 or TRBV12-4 and J is TRBJ2-1; 7 nucleotides match TRBD1. The CDR3 is 16 amino acids. With 2 bases clipped from V and 8 bases from J, the junction kept 12 bases outside the gene matches.

This chain links TRBV7-9 with TRBJ2-7, with D unclear. Trimming took 4 bases from V and 5 from J, leaving 9 bases between them. This CDR3 has 12 residues. Germline V gene sequence: CDR1 SEHNR, CDR2 FQNEAQ (reference sequence). The CDR3 DNA is TGTGCCAGCAGCTACGCGGTCAACGAGCAGTACTTC. It specifies CASSYAVNEQYF.

The V call is TRBV11-1, the J call TRBJ2-7, with D maybe TRBD2 (6 bases). The DNA end is a closer match to TRBJ2-5, so the J assignment may be wrong. The CDR3 totals 14 residues. The germline CDR1 and CDR2 sequences are SGHAT and FQDESV (reference sequence). In DNA form, the CDR3 reads TGTGCCAGCAGGGAGGGGAGACCCGAAGAGACCCAGTACTTC. Protein product: CASREGRPEETQYF.

The chain couples TRBV7-9 to TRBJ1-2; tentative D call: TRBD1 (6 bases). V shed 2 bases and J shed 4 bases, with 17 bases lying between them. CDR3 length: 16 amino acids. Per the germline V gene, CDR1 is SEHNR and CDR2 is FQNEAQ (reference sequence). The CDR3 DNA reads as TGTGCCAGCAGCTTACTCGGGGACATGAGGCCCTATGGCTACACCTTC. Its translation is CASSLLGDMRPYGYTF.

This clonotype was observed many times. The genes are TRBV6-4 and TRBJ2-3, with TRBD2 matching 13 bases. Germline-derived CDR1 and CDR2 are MRHNA and SNTAGT. J was trimmed by 4 bases and V by 1 base; bases with no gene match: 2. CDR3 length: 16 amino acids. The CDR3 sequence: CASSDYTSGGADTQYF. CDR3 coding DNA: TGTGCCAGCAGTGACTATACTAGCGGGGGGGCAGATACGCAGTATTTT.

This clonotype was counted a few times. The chain has TRBV2 and TRBJ2-5; tentatively, D is TRBD1 (6 bases). This CDR3 has 12 amino acids. The germline V and J ends were trimmed by 7 bases and 11 bases, with 17 bases remaining between them. Germline V gene data show CDR1 as SNHLY and CDR2 as FYNNEI. Here the CDR3 reads CASTDSSVEQYF. CDR3 bases: TGTGCCAGCACGGACAGTTCTGTTGAGCAGTACTTC.

This clonotype was picked up a small number of times. As DNA, the CDR3 is TGTGCCAGCAGCGCCGACCCCGGGACTAGCGGGAGCTATGAGCAGTTCTTC. Encoded protein: CASSADPGTSGSYEQFF. The chain is built from TRBV7-9 and TRBJ2-1; 14 positions match TRBD2. This CDR3 has 17 amino acids. Germline lookup yields CDR1 SEHNR and CDR2 FQNEAQ (reference sequence). After removal of 5 bases from V and 8 bases from J, the junction contained 11 bases not matched to a gene.

V usage is TRBV12-3 or TRBV12-4 and J usage is TRBJ2-2, with TRBD1 matching over 10 bases. The CDR3 is 15 residues long. V shed 4 bases, J shed 6 bases, and the junction held 5 bases outside the gene matches. The CDR3 loop is CASSWDRGGSGELFF. The CDR3 coding sequence is TGTGCCAGCAGTTGGGACAGGGGTGGGTCCGGGGAGCTGTTTTTT.

The V gene is TRBV5-1, the J gene TRBJ2-3, with 7 bases fitting TRBD1. This CDR3 has 13 amino acids. Germline trimming cut 5 bases from V and 4 bases from J; bases unmatched to any gene: 4. Germline CDR1 reads SGHRS; CDR2 reads YFSETQ. The CDR3 loop is CASRNRGADTQYF. The CDR3 DNA reads as TGCGCCAGCAGGAACAGGGGCGCAGATACGCAGTATTTT.

Here the CDR3 DNA reads TGTGCCAGCAGCCAAGGAATACAGGGGGGCTATGGCTACACCTTC. Translated: CASSQGIQGGYGYTF. This sequence joins TRBV3-1 and TRBJ1-2, with TRBD1 matching 8 bases. Germline lookup yields CDR1 LGHDT and CDR2 YNNKEL (reference sequence). The ends lost 1 base at V and 4 bases at J; junction bases unmatched: 5. The CDR3 has 15 amino acids.

This chain uses TRBV5-1 with TRBJ2-7; 9 bases line up with TRBD1. CDR3 length: 14 amino acids. CDR1 SGHRS and CDR2 YFSETQ come from the germline V gene. V gave up 7 bases and J gave up 2 bases; unmatched junction bases: 7. CDR3 sequence: CASYDRGAAYEQYF. CDR3 nucleotides: TGCGCCAGCTACGACAGGGGGGCAGCCTACGAGCAGTACTTC. Together with reference TRBV5-1 and TRBJ2-7, the CDR3 gives the full variable domain: KAGVTQTPRYLIKTRGQQVTLSCSPISGHRSVSWYQQTPGQGLQFLFEYFSETQRNKGNFPGRFSGRQFSNSRSEMNVSTLELGDSALYLCASYDRGAAYEQYFGPGTRLTVT.

This clonotype was seen a handful of times. The V call is TRBV12-3 or TRBV12-4, the J call TRBJ2-1; D is unclear. CDR3 size: 11 residues. V gave up 6 bases and J gave up 12 bases, with 12 bases separating them. CDR3 in amino acids: CASSPKVAQFF. CDR3 DNA: TGTGCCAGCAGCCCAAAGGTTGCGCAGTTCTTC.

There are a few counts of this clonotype. The V and J genes are TRBV27 and TRBJ2-1; 9 bases are shared with TRBD1. Germline V gives CDR1 MNHEY, CDR2 SMNVEV (reference sequence). J gave up 3 bases and V 5 bases, and 2 bases lay outside the gene matches. This CDR3 spans 14 amino acids. CDR3 nucleotides: TGTGCCAGCAGTAAGGACAGGGGCTACAATGAGCAGTTCTTC. This translates into CASSKDRGYNEQFF.